The 9 T cell receptor beta chains reported below all come from one sample, sequenced in a study of blood T cell repertoires in COVID-19. Generated by immunoSEQ multiplex PCR, the TCRdb table keeps only in-frame clones and is missing some. The sample records about 250,000 clones, around 88% being singletons. Sequencing was carried out using PBMCs or T cells enriched from blood (not recorded which). The receptors derive from a man in his forties who had recovered from COVID-19.

The V call is TRBV18, the J call TRBJ1-2, with D hard to call. The CDR3 runs 12 residues. Germline CDR1 KGHSH, CDR2 LQKENI. V lost 2 bases and J 4 bases, leaving 5 bases between the germline ends. CDR3 nucleotides: TGTGCCAGCTCACCAGTAGCCTATGGCTACACCTTC. Encoded protein: CASSPVAYGYTF.

This chain uses TRBV2 with TRBJ1-1; no clear D. Germline V gene lookup returns CDR1 SNHLY and CDR2 FYNNEI. Trimming stripped 1 base from V and 3 bases from J, with 3 bases between. The CDR3 sequence is 12 residues long. The CDR3 bases are TGTGCCAGCAGTGAAGTCTACACTGAAGCTTTCTTT. Translated: CASSEVYTEAFF.

This sequence joins TRBV7-2 and TRBJ2-3, with 14 nucleotides matching TRBD2. V gave up 4 bases and J gave up 3 bases; unmatched junction bases: 3. This CDR3 contains 16 residues. CDR1 is SGHTA and CDR2 is FQGNSA in the germline V gene. The CDR3 here is CASSSGLAGGTDTQYF. In nucleotides, the CDR3 is TGTGCCAGCAGCTCCGGACTAGCGGGAGGAACAGATACGCAGTATTTT.

Only one count was recorded for this clone. CDR3 in amino acids: CASSPGTGIFYEQYF. The CDR3 DNA is TGTGCCAGTAGTCCCGGGACAGGTATATTCTACGAGCAGTACTTC. The chain joins TRBV19 to TRBJ2-7, with 8 bases matching TRBD1. The V and J ends lost 5 bases and 3 bases, in that order; junction bases with no gene match: 9. Germline V gene lookup returns CDR1 LNHDA and CDR2 SQIVND (reference sequence). The CDR3 sequence is 15 residues long.

J is TRBJ2-5 and V is TRBV28, with 9 bases lining up with TRBD1. Losses at the gene ends were 4 bases for V and 5 bases for J; bases not matched to a gene: 5. The V gene's germline CDR1 is MDHEN and CDR2 SYDVKM. CDR3 length: 14 amino acids. CDR3 bases: TGTGCCAGCAGTTCACAGGGGGCGGGGGAGACCCAGTACTTC. Translated: CASSSQGAGETQYF.

This chain joins TRBV6-5 and TRBJ1-1; D remains unclear. Germline V CDR1 and CDR2: MNHEY, SVGAGI. The CDR3 contains 12 residues. Trimming cost V 7 bases and J 1 base, with 7 bases left between them. The CDR3 region has the DNA TGTGCCAGCACCTCCGGGAACACTGAAGCTTTCTTT. This sequence encodes CASTSGNTEAFF.

V is TRBV3-1 (or the pseudogene TRBV3-2) and J is TRBJ2-3; 9 nucleotides match TRBD2. Germline lookup yields CDR1 LGHDT and CDR2 YNNKEL (reference sequence). V dropped 0 bases and J dropped 6; count of bases not matched to a gene: 10. The CDR3 has 17 residues. The CDR3 reads CASSQEGLAGFDDTQYF. DNA of the CDR3: TGTGCCAGCAGCCAAGAAGGGCTAGCGGGGTTCGATGATACGCAGTATTTT.

This chain uses TRBV28 with TRBJ2-6, with a tentative D call TRBD1 (6 bases). The V gene's germline CDR1 is MDHEN and CDR2 SYDVKM. The CDR3 extends over 16 amino acids. Trimming removed 6 bases from V and 4 bases from J, with 16 bases in between. In nucleotides, the CDR3 is TGTGCCAGCAGCCCCCACTGGGGGCCCGGGGCCAACGTCCTGACTTTC. Translating gives CASSPHWGPGANVLTF.

CDR3 sequence: CAWSVGSGYNEQFF. The CDR3, as DNA: TGTGCCTGGAGTGTCGGTAGCGGATACAATGAGCAGTTCTTC. The rearrangement uses TRBV30 and TRBJ2-1, with a tentative D call TRBD2 (6 bases). Between the trimmed V and J ends, which lost 0 bases and 4 bases, there was a span of 10 bases. CDR1 and CDR2 from the germline V gene are GTSNPN and SVGIG (reference sequence). CDR3 size: 14 residues.